Presented here are 25 T cell receptor beta chains from one specimen sequenced in a study of cytomegalovirus exposure and HLA in healthy donors (dated by TCRdb to about 2017). The library was built by means of the immunoSEQ multiplex PCR assay. A mixture of 60 forward primers for TCR Vbeta segments and 13 reverse primers for TCR Jbeta segments was used in the multiplex PCR. The immuneACCESS repertoire file appears here via TCRdb, limited to in-frame rearrangements. These files lack a portion of the clones; in checked studies, under half of the deficit traces to unresolved V genes, and the cause of the others is not known. The sample table lists around 130,000 clones, roughly three quarters of them with a count of one. In total, the top ten clones hold 1.5% to 2.5% of the sample. Specimen: PBMCs. The origin of the receptors is a man younger than 30 in good health and CMV-seronegative.

This clone was observed a few times. V usage is TRBV7-9 and J usage is TRBJ1-1; D gene uncertain. Germline CDR1 reads SEHNR; CDR2 reads FQNEAQ (reference sequence). The CDR3 extends over 14 amino acids. Trimming took off 0 bases at V and 4 bases at J, with 9 bases between the two ends. The CDR3 spells CASSLAGMSTEAFF. The CDR3 DNA reads TGTGCCAGCAGCTTAGCCGGTATGAGCACTGAAGCTTTCTTT.

This clone appeared a single time. As DNA, the CDR3 is TGTGCCAGCAGCTTAAGGAATAGCATGAACACTGAAGCTTTCTTT. Translated, it gives CASSLRNSMNTEAFF. V usage is TRBV7-8 and J usage is TRBJ1-1, with no clear D. This CDR3 comprises 15 residues. Deletions cut 2 bases from V and 0 bases from J, with 10 bases between. Germline CDR1 reads SGHVS; CDR2 reads FQNEAQ.

This clone was counted a single time. Other DNA sequences of this sample code for an identical CDR3. The V gene is TRBV5-1, the J gene TRBJ2-3; D is possibly TRBD2 (7 bases). CDR1 and CDR2 from the germline V gene are SGHRS and YFSETQ. Trimming left V 0 bases short and J 0 bases short, with 8 bases between. CDR3 size: 15 residues. CDR3 sequence reads: CASSLGGGSTDTQYF. In nucleotides, the CDR3 is TGCGCCAGCAGCTTGGGGGGGGGCAGCACAGATACGCAGTATTTT. Filled out from reference TRBV5-1 and TRBJ2-3, the complete variable domain reads KAGVTQTPRYLIKTRGQQVTLSCSPISGHRSVSWYQQTPGQGLQFLFEYFSETQRNKGNFPGRFSGRQFSNSRSEMNVSTLELGDSALYLCASSLGGGSTDTQYFGPGTRLTVL.

This clone was picked up a small number of times. The chain joins TRBV5-1 to TRBJ1-1, with 9 bases aligning to TRBD1. V shed 0 bases and J 8 bases; nucleotides not matched to a gene: 11. The CDR3 is 16 residues long. Per the germline V gene, CDR1 is SGHRS and CDR2 is YFSETQ. In DNA form, the CDR3 reads TGCGCCAGCAGCTTGGGGGGACAGGGCCTAAAAACCGAAGCTTTCTTT. It yields the protein CASSLGGQGLKTEAFF.

The chain has TRBV10-1 and TRBJ1-5; TRBD1 matches 10 bases. The CDR3 runs 14 residues. Germline CDR1 and CDR2: WNHNN and SYGVQD (reference sequence). The V and J ends lost 2 bases and 5 bases, in that order; junction bases with no gene match: 0. The CDR3 loop is CASSEGTGDQPQHF. In DNA form, the CDR3 reads TGCGCCAGCAGTGAGGGGACAGGGGATCAGCCCCAGCATTTT.

The chain has TRBV4-1 and TRBJ2-3; D gene unclear. The V end lost 0 bases, the J end lost 1 base, and 11 bases lay between the germline ends. The CDR3 is made up of 16 amino acids. The germline V gene has CDR1 MGHRA and CDR2 YSYEKL. CDR3 in DNA: TGCGCCAGCAGCCAAGAGAGAACGGTTGGCACAGATACGCAGTATTTT. This gives the protein CASSQERTVGTDTQYF.

This chain uses TRBV11-3 with TRBJ2-2; no clear D gene. V was trimmed by 3 bases and J by 6 bases, leaving 5 bases between them. This CDR3 has 12 residues. Germline V gene data show CDR1 as SGHNT and CDR2 as YENEEA. CDR3 sequence (DNA): TGTGCCAGCAGCTTCTCAGCCGGGGAGCTGTTTTTT. Protein sequence: CASSFSAGELFF.

The chain links TRBV19 to TRBJ1-5; 8 bases map to TRBD1. CDR3 length: 18 residues. The germline CDR1 and CDR2 sequences are LNHDA and SQIVND (reference sequence). J was trimmed by 4 bases and V by 5 bases; bases with no gene match: 16. The chain's CDR3 is CASSARDRLPELNQPQHF. The DNA for the CDR3 is TGTGCCAGTAGTGCTAGGGACAGGCTACCCGAATTAAATCAGCCCCAGCATTTT.

The chain joins TRBV5-1 to TRBJ2-5; TRBD2 might be the D (6 bases). CDR3 length: 16 residues. Germline CDR1 and CDR2: SGHRS and YFSETQ. Trimming removed 3 bases at V and 5 bases at J, with 20 bases between. CDR3: CASSSISGGSSETQYF. The DNA of the CDR3 is TGCGCCAGCAGCTCAATAAGCGGAGGGAGTTCGGAGACCCAGTACTTC.

The chain uses TRBV7-9 and TRBJ1-1; perhaps TRBD1 as D (5 bases). V lost 8 bases and J 5 bases, leaving 12 bases between the germline ends. Germline V gene sequence: CDR1 SEHNR, CDR2 FQNEAQ (reference sequence). The CDR3 length is 12 residues. The CDR3: CASWRGNTEAFF. CDR3 sequence (DNA): TGTGCCAGCTGGAGGGGAAATACTGAAGCTTTCTTT.

CDR3 amino acids: CASSWTGGVDGYTF. The CDR3 nucleotides read TGTGCCAGCAGTTGGACAGGTGGAGTCGATGGCTACACCTTC. The V and J genes are TRBV6-5 and TRBJ1-2; 7 nucleotides agree with TRBD1. Losses at the gene ends were 4 bases for V and 6 bases for J; bases not matched to a gene: 8. There are 14 residues in the CDR3. The germline V gene encodes CDR1 MNHEY and CDR2 SVGAGI.

V and J are TRBV11-2 and TRBJ2-1; possibly TRBD2 for D (6 bases). The CDR3 runs to 15 residues. Per the germline V gene, CDR1 is SGHAT and CDR2 is FQNNGV. V lost 3 bases, J lost 8 bases, and 17 bases lay in between. The CDR3 region has the DNA TGTGCCAGCAGCTTCCCCGGGACTCAAGGCGATGAGCAGTTCTTC. Its translation is CASSFPGTQGDEQFF. Combining the CDR3 with reference TRBV11-2 and TRBJ2-1 gives the whole variable domain EAGVAQSPRYKIIEKRQSVAFWCNPISGHATLYWYQQILGQGPKLLIQFQNNGVVDDSQLPKDRFSAERLKGVDSTLKIQPAKLEDSAVYLCASSFPGTQGDEQFFGPGTRLTVL.

The chain joins TRBV10-3 to TRBJ1-1, with D uncertain. Trimming removed 3 bases from V and 0 bases from J, with 8 bases in between. The CDR3 is 14 amino acids. Germline V lookup: CDR1 ENHRY, CDR2 SYGVKD. The CDR3 is CAISEYSMNTEAFF. CDR3 in DNA: TGTGCCATCAGTGAATACAGCATGAACACTGAAGCTTTCTTT.

This clone was detected only a few times. The chain links TRBV5-1 to TRBJ2-2; TRBD2 matches 13 bases. V gave up 4 bases and J gave up 6 bases; unmatched junction bases: 6. This CDR3 contains 16 residues. Germline V CDR1 and CDR2: SGHRS, YFSETQ. CDR3 DNA: TGCGCCAGCAGCCTACGGACTAGCGGGAGCTCCGGGGAGCTGTTTTTT. Protein: CASSLRTSGSSGELFF.

This clone occurred a few times. This chain uses TRBV5-4 with TRBJ1-4, with D perhaps TRBD1 (5 bases). Trimming pared 2 bases from V and 3 bases from J, leaving 11 bases between. Germline V CDR1 and CDR2: SGHNT, YYREEE (reference sequence). The CDR3 length is 15 residues. CDR3 residues: CASSLMGQSNEKLFF. CDR3 DNA: TGTGCCAGCAGCTTAATGGGGCAGTCTAATGAAAAACTGTTTTTT.

This chain links TRBV28 with TRBJ2-4; perhaps TRBD1 as D (6 bases). The V gene's germline CDR1 is MDHEN and CDR2 SYDVKM. CDR3 length equals 16 residues. Trimming left V 3 bases short and J 1 base short, with 13 bases between. The DNA of the CDR3 is TGTGCCAGCAGTTTCGCTGGGACAATTGCCAAAAACATTCAGTACTTC. Translation gives CASSFAGTIAKNIQYF. Supplemented by reference TRBV28 and TRBJ2-4, the full variable domain reads DVKVTQSSRYLVKRTGEKVFLECVQDMDHENMFWYRQDPGLGLRLIYFSYDVKMKEKGDIPEGYSVSREKKERFSLILESASTNQTSMYLCASSFAGTIAKNIQYFGAGTRLSVL.

The chain recombines TRBV14 with TRBJ1-2, with no clear D. The CDR3 is made up of 13 amino acids. Trimming stripped 0 bases from V and 5 bases from J, with 7 bases between. Germline values: CDR1 SGHDN, CDR2 FVKESK. CDR3 DNA sequence: TGTGCCAGCAGCCAAGATTTGGAGTATGGCTACACCTTC. Translation gives CASSQDLEYGYTF.

The chain couples TRBV7-2 to TRBJ1-3; a possible D gene is TRBD1 (5 bases). Germline assignment: CDR1 SGHTA and CDR2 FQGNSA. The CDR3 contains 16 residues. Trimming cost V 1 base and J 1 base, with 11 bases left between them. CDR3 sequence: CASSLGTRDSGNTIYF. As DNA, the CDR3 is TGTGCCAGCAGCTTAGGGACCAGGGATTCTGGAAACACCATATATTTT.

The sample holds a few counts of this clone. The chain's CDR3 is CASSLQGTSSYNEQFF. Written as DNA, the CDR3 is TGTGCCAGCAGCTTACAGGGGACAAGCTCCTACAATGAGCAGTTCTTC. The gene calls are TRBV13 and TRBJ2-1; the D gene is possibly TRBD1 (6 bases). The CDR3 covers 16 residues. Germline values: CDR1 PRHDT, CDR2 FYEKMQ (reference sequence). Trimming took 2 bases from V and 0 from J, leaving 11 bases between them.

The J gene is TRBJ2-6, the V gene TRBV5-4; weak D call: TRBD1 (5 bases). CDR1 and CDR2 from the germline V gene are SGHNT and YYREEE (reference sequence). The CDR3 is 14 amino acids. Between the trimmed V and J ends, which lost 4 bases and 2 bases, there was a span of 7 bases. CDR3 nucleotides: TGTGCCAGCAGCACAGGTGCTGGGGCCAACGTCCTGACTTTC. It is translated as CASSTGAGANVLTF. Together with reference TRBV5-4 and TRBJ2-6, the CDR3 gives the full variable domain: ETGVTQSPTHLIKTRGQQVTLRCSSQSGHNTVSWYQQALGQGPQFIFQYYREEENGRGNFPPRFSGLQFPNYSSELNVNALELDDSALYLCASSTGAGANVLTFGAGSRLTVL.

V is TRBV11-2 and J is TRBJ2-1; TRBD2 aligns across 9 bases. The junction had 2 bases not matched to a gene; V was cut back by 5 bases and J by 0 bases. The CDR3 loop spans 15 amino acids. CDR1 and CDR2 from the germline V gene are SGHAT and FQNNGV. The CDR3 nucleotides are TGTGCCAGCAGCGCGCGGGGGGGCTCCTACAATGAGCAGTTCTTC. The encoded protein is CASSARGGSYNEQFF.

This rearrangement joins TRBV2 to TRBJ2-3; no clear D gene. Trimming removed 6 bases at V and 0 bases at J, with 16 bases between. Germline V gives CDR1 SNHLY, CDR2 FYNNEI. The CDR3 runs to 16 residues. The CDR3 loop reads CASRSLVTSSTDTQYF. The CDR3 nucleotides read TGTGCCAGCAGGTCACTCGTCACCTCTAGCACAGATACGCAGTATTTT.

The chain joins TRBV10-3 to TRBJ2-7; the D gene is possibly TRBD2 (5 bases). This CDR3 has 12 amino acids. Germline V gene data show CDR1 as ENHRY and CDR2 as SYGVKD. The ends were cut back, 6 bases at V and 0 bases at J, with 6 bases in the middle. CDR3 loop: CAIRLDSYEQYV. For the CDR3, the DNA is TGTGCCATCAGACTAGACTCCTACGAGCAGTACGTC.

The chain employs TRBV28 and TRBJ2-6; D perhaps matches TRBD1 (6 bases). The CDR3 is 18 residues long. Trimming shortened V by 0 bases and J by 4 bases, and 16 bases separated the two germline ends. Germline V gives CDR1 MDHEN, CDR2 SYDVKM. The CDR3 here is CASSLWPGALGGANVLTF. CDR3 sequence (DNA): TGTGCCAGCAGTTTATGGCCAGGGGCTTTAGGGGGGGCCAACGTCCTGACTTTC.

The chain combines TRBV7-9 with TRBJ1-1; no clear D. The V gene lost 0 bases and the J gene lost 1 base, with 3 bases spanning the gap. The CDR3 is 13 residues long. CDR1 is SEHNR, CDR2 FQNEAQ, per germline (reference sequence). Here the CDR3 DNA reads TGTGCCAGCAGCTTAGCCCGGAACACTGAAGCTTTCTTT. Its translation is CASSLARNTEAFF.